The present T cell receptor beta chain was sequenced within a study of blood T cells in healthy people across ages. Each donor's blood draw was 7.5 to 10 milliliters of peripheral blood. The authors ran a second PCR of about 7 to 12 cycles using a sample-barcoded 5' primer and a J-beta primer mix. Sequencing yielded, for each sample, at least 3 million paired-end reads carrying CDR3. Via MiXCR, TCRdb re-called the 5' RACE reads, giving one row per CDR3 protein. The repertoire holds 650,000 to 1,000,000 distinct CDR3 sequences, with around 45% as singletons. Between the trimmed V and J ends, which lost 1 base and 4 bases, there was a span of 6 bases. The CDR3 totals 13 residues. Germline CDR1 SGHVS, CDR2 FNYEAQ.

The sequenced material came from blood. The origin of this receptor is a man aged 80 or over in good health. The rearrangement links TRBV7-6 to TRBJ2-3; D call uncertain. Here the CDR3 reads CASSLGRADTQYF. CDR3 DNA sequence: TGTGCCAGCAGCTTAGGTAGGGCAGATACGCAGTATTTT. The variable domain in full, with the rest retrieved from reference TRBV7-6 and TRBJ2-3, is GAGVSQSPRYKVTKRGQDVALRCDPISGHVSLYWYRQALGQGPEFLTYFNYEAQQDKSGLPNDRFSAERPEGSISTLTIQRTEQRDSAMYRCASSLGRADTQYFGPGTRLTVL.